The clone carrying this TCR beta chain was observed at least ten times. CDR3 length equals 18 residues. Germline V CDR1 and CDR2: SGHDN, FVKESK. V was trimmed by 0 bases and J by 0 bases, leaving 15 bases between them. This sample was included in a study of low-dose radiotherapy and immunotherapy resistance in tumors. Study as a whole: The study administered intravenous cyclophosphamide at 200 mg/m2 every two weeks, one day ahead of radiation and immunotherapy.

Alpha- and beta-chain coverage of first-strand cDNA came from TRAV- and TRBV-specific primers. With a V-primer adapter and a constant-region primer, TCRs were amplified for approximately 19 PCR cycles. TCRdb re-derived calls from the reads in MiXCR, one entry per CDR3 protein. The data show 65,000 to 90,000 distinct CDR3 sequences, over 15% seen once. Time point of the sample: before trial treatment. Nivolumab, ipilimumab, aspirin, low-dose cyclophosphamide and low-dose radiotherapy were all administered to the donors. The sequence was obtained from a male donor with prostate cancer. The J gene is TRBJ2-1, the V gene TRBV14, with D unresolved. The material sequenced was PBMCs, taken before treatment. The CDR3 nucleotides read TGTGCCAGCAGCCAAGATCCTGACAACCTATTCTCCTACAATGAGCAGTTCTTC. It is translated as CASSQDPDNLFSYNEQFF.